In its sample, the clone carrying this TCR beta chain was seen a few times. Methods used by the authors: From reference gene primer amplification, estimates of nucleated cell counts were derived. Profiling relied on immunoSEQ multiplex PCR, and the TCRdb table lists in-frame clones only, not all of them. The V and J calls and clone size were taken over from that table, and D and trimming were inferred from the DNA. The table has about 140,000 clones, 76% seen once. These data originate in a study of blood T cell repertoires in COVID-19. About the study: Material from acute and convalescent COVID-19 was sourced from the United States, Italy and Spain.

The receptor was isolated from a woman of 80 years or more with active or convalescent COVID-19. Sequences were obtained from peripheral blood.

The CDR3: CASSLPGQGSTEAFF. The CDR3 DNA is TGTGCCAGCAGCTTGCCCGGACAGGGGAGCACTGAAGCTTTCTTT. The rearrangement uses TRBV5-6 and TRBJ1-1; 9 bases align to TRBD1. CDR3 size: 15 residues. V shed 1 base and J 4 bases; nucleotides not matched to a gene: 5. The germline CDR1 and CDR2 sequences are SGHDT and YYEEEE.